The entry that follows covers one T cell receptor (beta chain) sequence. What it recognizes is unknown. The data originate from a study of CD4 T cells in relation to SARS-CoV-2 and coronaviruses. Study-wide background: PBMCs were cultured with antigen for around nine days before TCR beta sequencing.

Study-wide findings and caveats: Monoreactive clones expanded significantly more to SARS-CoV-2 than crossreactive clones did.

TCRdb keeps only in-frame clones here, not all; method: immunoSEQ multiplex PCR. The data contain 20,000 to 25,000 clones, just under 70% of them seen just once; the ten biggest clones take up 15% to 20%. This CDR3 contains 16 residues. Trimming left V 3 bases short and J 2 bases short, with 14 bases between. Germline V gene sequence: CDR1 SGDLS, CDR2 YYNGEE. CD4+ T cells from unexposed donors were obtained before the COVID-19 pandemic (2011-2018). After about 10 days of culture, CD4+ T cells were isolated. Unexposed-donor CD4+ T cells were probed with SARS-CoV-2 S/N and four cold-coronavirus spikes, cells permitting.

Sequencing was performed on CD4+ T cells from PBMCs, cultured in vitro. This TCR was sampled from a human donor in good health. The V gene is TRBV9, the J gene TRBJ2-2; a possible D gene is TRBD1 (7 bases). The CDR3 region is CASSARGDGNTGELFF. DNA of the CDR3: TGTGCCAGCAGCGCCAGGGGGGACGGAAACACCGGGGAGCTGTTTTTT.